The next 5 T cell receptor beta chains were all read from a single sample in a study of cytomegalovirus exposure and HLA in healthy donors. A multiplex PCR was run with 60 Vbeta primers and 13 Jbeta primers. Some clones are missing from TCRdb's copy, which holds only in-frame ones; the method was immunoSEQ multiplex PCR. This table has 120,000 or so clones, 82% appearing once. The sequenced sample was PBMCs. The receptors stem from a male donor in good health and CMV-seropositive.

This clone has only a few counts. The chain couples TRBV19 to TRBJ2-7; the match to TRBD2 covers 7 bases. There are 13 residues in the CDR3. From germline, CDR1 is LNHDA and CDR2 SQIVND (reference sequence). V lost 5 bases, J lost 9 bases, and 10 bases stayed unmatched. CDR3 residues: CASSEGLGGGQYF. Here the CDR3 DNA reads TGTGCCAGTAGTGAGGGACTCGGCGGGGGGCAGTACTTC.

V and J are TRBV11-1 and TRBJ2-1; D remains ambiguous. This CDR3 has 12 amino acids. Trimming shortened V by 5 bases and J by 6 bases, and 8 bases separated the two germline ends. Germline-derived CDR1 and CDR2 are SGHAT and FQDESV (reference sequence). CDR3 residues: CASSTIGNEQFF. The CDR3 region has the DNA TGTGCCAGCAGCACTATCGGCAATGAGCAGTTCTTC.

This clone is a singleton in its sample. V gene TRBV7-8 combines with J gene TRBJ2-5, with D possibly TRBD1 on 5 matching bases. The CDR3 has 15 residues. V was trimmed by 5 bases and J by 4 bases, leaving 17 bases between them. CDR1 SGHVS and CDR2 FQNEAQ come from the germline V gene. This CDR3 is CASSPTYRIGETQYF. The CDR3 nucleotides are TGTGCCAGCAGCCCGACCTACAGGATCGGAGAGACCCAGTACTTC.

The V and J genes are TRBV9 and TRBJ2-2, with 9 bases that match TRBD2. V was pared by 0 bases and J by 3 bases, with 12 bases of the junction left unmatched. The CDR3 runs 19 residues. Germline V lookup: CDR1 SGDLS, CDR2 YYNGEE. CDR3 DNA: TGTGCCAGCAGCGTAGTCGGCGTTTTGGTAGCGGGAGACACCGGGGAGCTGTTTTTT. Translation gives CASSVVGVLVAGDTGELFF.

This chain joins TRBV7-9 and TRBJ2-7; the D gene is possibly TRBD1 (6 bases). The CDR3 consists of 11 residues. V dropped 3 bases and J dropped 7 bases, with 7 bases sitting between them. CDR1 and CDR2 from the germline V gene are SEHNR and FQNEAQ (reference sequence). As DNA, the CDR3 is TGTGCCAGCAGCTTGGGGGCTGAGCAGTACTTC. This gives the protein CASSLGAEQYF.